This entry features one T cell receptor beta chain sequence. This CDR3 comprises 13 residues. V lost 7 bases, J lost 0 bases, and 7 bases lay in between. CDR1 and CDR2 (germline): SGHNT, YENEEA. These data belong to a study of T cell clones after liver transplantation. Turning to the study itself: Tolerance: complete withdrawal held at least one year, liver enzymes staying within twice normal.

Clones were sequenced by immunoSEQ multiplex PCR, and TCRdb holds only the in-frame ones, with some missing. The sample lists tens of thousands of clones, around 90% occurring once. This rearrangement joins TRBV11-3 to TRBJ2-1; D call uncertain. The receptor was isolated from a human donor who received a liver transplant. Sequencing used CD4+ T cells from blood, obtained before liver transplant. The CDR3 protein is CASTQSSYNEQFF. DNA for the CDR3: TGTGCCAGCACCCAGAGCTCCTACAATGAGCAGTTCTTC.